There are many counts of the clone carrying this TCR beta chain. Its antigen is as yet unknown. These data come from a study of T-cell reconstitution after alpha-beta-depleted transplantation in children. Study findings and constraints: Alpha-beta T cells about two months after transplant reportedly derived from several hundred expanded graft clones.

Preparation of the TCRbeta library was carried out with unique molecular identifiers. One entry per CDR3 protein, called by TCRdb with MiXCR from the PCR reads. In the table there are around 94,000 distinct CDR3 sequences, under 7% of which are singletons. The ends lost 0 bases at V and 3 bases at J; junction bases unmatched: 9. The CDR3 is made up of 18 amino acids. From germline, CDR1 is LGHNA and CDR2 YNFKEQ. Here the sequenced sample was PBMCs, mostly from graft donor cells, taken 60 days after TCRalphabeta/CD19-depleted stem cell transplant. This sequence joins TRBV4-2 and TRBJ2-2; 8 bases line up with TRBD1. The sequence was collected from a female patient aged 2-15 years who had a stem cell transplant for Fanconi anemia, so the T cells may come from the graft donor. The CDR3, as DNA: TGTGCCAGCAGCCAAGATTGGGTGACAGGGGCGGACACCGGGGAGCTGTTTTTT. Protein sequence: CASSQDWVTGADTGELFF.